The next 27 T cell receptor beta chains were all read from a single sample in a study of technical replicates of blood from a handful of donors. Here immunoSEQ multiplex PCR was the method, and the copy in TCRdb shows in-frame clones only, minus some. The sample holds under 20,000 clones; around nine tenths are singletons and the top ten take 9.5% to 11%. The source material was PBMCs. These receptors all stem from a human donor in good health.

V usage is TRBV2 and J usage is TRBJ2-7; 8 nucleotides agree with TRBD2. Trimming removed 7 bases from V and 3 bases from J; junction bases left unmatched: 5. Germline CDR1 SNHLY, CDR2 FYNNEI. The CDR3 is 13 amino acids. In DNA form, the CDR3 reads TGTGCCAGCACCACCGCGGGGGGCTACGAGCAGTACTTC. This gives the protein CASTTAGGYEQYF.

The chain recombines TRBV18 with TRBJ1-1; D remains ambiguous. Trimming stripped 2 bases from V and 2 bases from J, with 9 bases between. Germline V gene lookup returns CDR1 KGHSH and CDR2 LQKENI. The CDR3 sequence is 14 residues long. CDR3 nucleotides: TGTGCCAGCTCACCAGGCATCTCAAACACTGAAGCTTTCTTT. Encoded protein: CASSPGISNTEAFF.

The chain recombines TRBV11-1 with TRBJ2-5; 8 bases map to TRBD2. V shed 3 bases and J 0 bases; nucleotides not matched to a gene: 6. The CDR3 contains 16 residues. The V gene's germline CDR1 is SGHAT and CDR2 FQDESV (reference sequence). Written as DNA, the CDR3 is TGTGCCAGCAGCTTTCACGGGAGGGGGAACCAAGAGACCCAGTACTTC. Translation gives CASSFHGRGNQETQYF.

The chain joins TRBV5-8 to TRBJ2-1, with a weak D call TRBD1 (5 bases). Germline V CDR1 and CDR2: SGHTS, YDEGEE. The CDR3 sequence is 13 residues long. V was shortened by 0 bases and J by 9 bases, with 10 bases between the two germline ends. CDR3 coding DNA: TGTGCCAGCAGCTTGGACTCGACAGTTGAGCAGTTCTTC. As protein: CASSLDSTVEQFF.

DNA for the CDR3: TGTGCCAGCAGCCAAGGAACAGGGGAGGACACTGAAGCTTTCTTT. Protein: CASSQGTGEDTEAFF. V gene TRBV4-2 combines with J gene TRBJ1-1, with 7 positions matching TRBD1. After removal of 1 base from V and 3 bases from J, the junction contained 5 bases not matched to a gene. Germline CDR1 reads LGHNA; CDR2 reads YNFKEQ. The CDR3 is made up of 15 amino acids.

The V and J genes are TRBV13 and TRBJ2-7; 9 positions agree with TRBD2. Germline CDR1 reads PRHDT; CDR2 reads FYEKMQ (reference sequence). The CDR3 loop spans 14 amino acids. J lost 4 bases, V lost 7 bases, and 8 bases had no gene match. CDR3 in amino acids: CASNHGGLAYEQYF. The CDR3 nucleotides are TGTGCCAGCAACCATGGCGGACTAGCGTACGAGCAGTACTTC.

CDR3 bases: TGTGCCAGCAGCTACTTGGACAGGGGACCCTTTAATGAAAAACTGTTTTTT. Translating gives CASSYLDRGPFNEKLFF. The chain employs TRBV11-2 and TRBJ1-4, with TRBD1 identical over 9 bases. The CDR3 contains 17 residues. V lost 4 bases and J lost 4; bases outside the gene matches: 10. Germline lookup yields CDR1 SGHAT and CDR2 FQNNGV.

For the CDR3, the DNA is TGCGCCAGCTCCAGCGGGAGCTTCTACGAGCAGTACTTC. Translation gives CASSSGSFYEQYF. The gene calls are TRBV5-1 and TRBJ2-7; TRBD2 matches at 8 bases. CDR1 and CDR2 from the germline V gene are SGHRS and YFSETQ. V lost 7 bases to trimming and J lost 3 bases; unmatched junction nucleotides: 6. The CDR3 is made up of 13 amino acids.

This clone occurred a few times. CDR3 sequence: CASSQGVRREKLFF. CDR3 nucleotides: TGTGCCAGCAGCCAGGGGGTGAGACGCGAAAAACTGTTTTTT. The chain combines TRBV7-6 with TRBJ1-4; 7 bases are a match to TRBD1. The CDR3 runs 14 residues. Germline values: CDR1 SGHVS, CDR2 FNYEAQ. Trimming removed 5 bases from V and 8 bases from J; junction bases left unmatched: 8.

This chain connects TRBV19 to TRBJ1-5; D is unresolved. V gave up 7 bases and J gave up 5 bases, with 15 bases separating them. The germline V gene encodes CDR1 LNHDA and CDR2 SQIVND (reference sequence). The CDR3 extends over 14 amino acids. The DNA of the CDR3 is TGTGCCAGTACCGATGGGAGGACGCATCAGCCCCAGCATTTT. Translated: CASTDGRTHQPQHF.

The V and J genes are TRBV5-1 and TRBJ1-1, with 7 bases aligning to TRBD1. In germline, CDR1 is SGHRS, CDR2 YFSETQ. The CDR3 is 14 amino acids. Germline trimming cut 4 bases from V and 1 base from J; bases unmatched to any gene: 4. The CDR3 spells CASSIQGTNTEAFF. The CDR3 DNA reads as TGCGCCAGCAGCATACAGGGGACGAACACTGAAGCTTTCTTT.

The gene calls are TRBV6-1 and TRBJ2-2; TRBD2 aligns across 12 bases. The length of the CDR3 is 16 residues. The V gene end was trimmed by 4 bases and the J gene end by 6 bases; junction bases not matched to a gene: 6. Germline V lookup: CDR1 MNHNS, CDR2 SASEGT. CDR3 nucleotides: TGTGCCAGCAGTGGACTAGCGGGAGTGGCCCCCGGGGAGCTGTTTTTT. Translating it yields CASSGLAGVAPGELFF.

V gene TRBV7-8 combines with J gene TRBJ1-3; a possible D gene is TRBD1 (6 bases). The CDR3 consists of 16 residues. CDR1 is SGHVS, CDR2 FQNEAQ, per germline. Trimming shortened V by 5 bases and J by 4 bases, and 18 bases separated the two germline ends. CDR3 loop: CASSHPLAGDGNTIYF. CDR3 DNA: TGTGCCAGCAGCCATCCATTAGCAGGGGACGGAAACACCATATATTTT.

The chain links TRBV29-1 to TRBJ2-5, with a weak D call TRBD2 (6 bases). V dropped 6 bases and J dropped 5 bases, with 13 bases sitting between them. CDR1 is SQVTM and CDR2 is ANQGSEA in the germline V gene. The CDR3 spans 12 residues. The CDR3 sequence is CSVRWGVETQYF. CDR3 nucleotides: TGCAGCGTCCGATGGGGGGTTGAGACCCAGTACTTC.

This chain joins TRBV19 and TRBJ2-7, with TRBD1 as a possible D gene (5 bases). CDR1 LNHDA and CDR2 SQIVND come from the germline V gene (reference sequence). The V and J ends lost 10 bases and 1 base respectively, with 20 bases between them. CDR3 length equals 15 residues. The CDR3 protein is CATQTGDVGSYEQYF. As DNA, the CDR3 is TGTGCCACCCAAACAGGAGACGTAGGATCCTACGAGCAGTACTTC.

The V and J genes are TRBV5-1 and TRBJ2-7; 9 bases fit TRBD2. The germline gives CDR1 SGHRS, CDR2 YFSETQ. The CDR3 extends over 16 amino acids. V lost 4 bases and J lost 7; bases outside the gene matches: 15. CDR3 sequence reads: CASSPSASGAAGEQYF. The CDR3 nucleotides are TGCGCCAGCAGCCCCTCGGCTAGCGGGGCCGCAGGTGAGCAGTACTTC. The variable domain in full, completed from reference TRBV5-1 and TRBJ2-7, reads KAGVTQTPRYLIKTRGQQVTLSCSPISGHRSVSWYQQTPGQGLQFLFEYFSETQRNKGNFPGRFSGRQFSNSRSEMNVSTLELGDSALYLCASSPSASGAAGEQYFGPGTRLTVT.

The CDR3 spells CASSKYPEDTGELFF. The CDR3 bases are TGTGCCAGCAGCAAATACCCCGAGGACACCGGGGAGCTGTTTTTT. The V call is TRBV11-3, the J call TRBJ2-2; D is ambiguous. V was clipped by 5 bases and J by 3 bases, with 13 bases between them. This CDR3 contains 15 residues. CDR1 SGHNT and CDR2 YENEEA come from the germline V gene.

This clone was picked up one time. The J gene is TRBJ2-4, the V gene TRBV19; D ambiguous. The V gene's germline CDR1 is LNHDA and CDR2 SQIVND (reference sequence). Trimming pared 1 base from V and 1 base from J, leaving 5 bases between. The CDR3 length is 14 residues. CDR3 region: CASSIGTAKNIQYF. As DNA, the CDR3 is TGTGCCAGTAGTATAGGCACTGCCAAAAACATTCAGTACTTC.

Here the CDR3 DNA reads TGCAGCGTCTCCGGGACTAGCGGATCGGACACCGGGGAGCTGTTTTTT. This sequence encodes CSVSGTSGSDTGELFF. The V call is TRBV29-1, the J call TRBJ2-2, with TRBD2 matching 11 bases. The trim removed 6 bases at V and 3 bases at J, leaving 9 bases unmatched. Germline lookup yields CDR1 SQVTM and CDR2 ANQGSEA. The CDR3 runs 16 residues.

CDR3 nucleotide sequence: TGTGCCAGTACACATAGAGCGGGAGAAGAGACCCAGTACTTC. Its protein product is CASTHRAGEETQYF. V is TRBV19 and J is TRBJ2-5; 8 nucleotides agree with TRBD2. The V gene's germline CDR1 is LNHDA and CDR2 SQIVND (reference sequence). Trimming at V came to 7 bases and at J to 3 bases, leaving 7 bases not matched to a gene. The CDR3 runs to 14 residues. The full variable domain, its missing parts supplied by reference TRBV19 and TRBJ2-5, is DGGITQSPKYLFRKEGQNVTLSCEQNLNHDAMYWYRQDPGQGLRLIYYSQIVNDFQKGDIAEGYSVSREKKESFPLTVTSAQKNPTAFYLCASTHRAGEETQYFGPGTRLLVL.

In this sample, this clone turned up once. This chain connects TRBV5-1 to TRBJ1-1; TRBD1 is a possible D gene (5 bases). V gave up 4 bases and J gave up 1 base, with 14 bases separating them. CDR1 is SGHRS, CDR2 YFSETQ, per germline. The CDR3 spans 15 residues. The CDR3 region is CASSTGAGWNTEAFF. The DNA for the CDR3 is TGCGCCAGCAGCACCGGGGCGGGATGGAACACTGAAGCTTTCTTT.

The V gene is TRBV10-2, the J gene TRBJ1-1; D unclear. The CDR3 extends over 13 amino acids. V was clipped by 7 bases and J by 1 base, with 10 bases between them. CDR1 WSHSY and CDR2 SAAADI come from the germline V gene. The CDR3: CASNRPGNTEAFF. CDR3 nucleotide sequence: TGCGCCAGCAACCGACCGGGGAACACTGAAGCTTTCTTT.

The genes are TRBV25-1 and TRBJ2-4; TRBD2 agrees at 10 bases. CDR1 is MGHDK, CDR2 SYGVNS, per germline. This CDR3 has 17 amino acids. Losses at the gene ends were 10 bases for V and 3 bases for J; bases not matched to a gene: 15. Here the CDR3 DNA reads TGTGCCAACCTGACCGAAAGACTAGCGGGCGACAAAAACATTCAGTACTTC. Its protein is CANLTERLAGDKNIQYF.

CDR3 DNA: TGTGCCAGCACCCCCCGGTGGGGCGGGAGAAACATTCAGTACTTC. It encodes CASTPRWGGRNIQYF. The V and J genes are TRBV27 and TRBJ2-4; 7 nucleotides line up with TRBD2. Germline V gene data show CDR1 as MNHEY and CDR2 as SMNVEV (reference sequence). V was clipped by 7 bases and J by 6 bases; unmatched bases: 12. This CDR3 has 15 residues.

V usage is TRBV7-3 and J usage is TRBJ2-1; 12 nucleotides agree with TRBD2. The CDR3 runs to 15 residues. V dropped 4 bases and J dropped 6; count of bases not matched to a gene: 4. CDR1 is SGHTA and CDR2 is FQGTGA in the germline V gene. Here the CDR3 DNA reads TGTGCCAGCAGCTCCCTAGCGGGAGGGGTCAATGAGCAGTTCTTC. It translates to CASSSLAGGVNEQFF.

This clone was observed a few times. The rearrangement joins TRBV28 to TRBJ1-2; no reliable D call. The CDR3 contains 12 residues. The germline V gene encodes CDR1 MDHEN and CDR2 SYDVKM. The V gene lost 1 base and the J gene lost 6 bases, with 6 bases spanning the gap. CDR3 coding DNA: TGTGCCAGCAGTTTATCGGTTGATGGCTACACCTTC. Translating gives CASSLSVDGYTF.

The CDR3, as DNA: TGTGCCAGCAGGAGGACTAGCGGAACCTACGAGCAGTACTTC. Amino acids: CASRRTSGTYEQYF. The rearrangement uses TRBV2 and TRBJ2-7, with 10 bases fitting TRBD2. Trimming removed 6 bases from V and 2 bases from J; junction bases left unmatched: 4. The germline CDR1 and CDR2 sequences are SNHLY and FYNNEI. The CDR3 sequence is 14 residues long.